A selection of T cell receptor beta chains follows, all from one sample in a study of cytomegalovirus exposure and HLA in healthy donors. The repertoire was sequenced with immunoSEQ multiplex PCR; TCRdb's copy has only in-frame clones and lacks some. This sample has 150,000 to 200,000 clones, with approximately 83% found just once. Sequencing was done on a sample of PBMCs. Receptors originate from a young man in good health and CMV-seropositive. The CDR3 runs from the conserved cysteine through the conserved F or W. D genes are given only for firm matches. Clone size, where shown, is once, few, many, or a class for clones that have expanded.

CDR3nt: TGTGCCAGCAGCCCCGAAAACAGGGGGCGCGAAGGTGAGCAGTTCTTC
CDR3aa: CASSPENRGREGEQFF
abundance: few
v_gene: TRBV9
d_gene: TRBD1
j_gene: TRBJ2-1

CDR3nt: TGTGCCAGCAGTGAAGGGGTCCCGGGACAGCGAATGAACACTGAAGCTTTCTTT
CDR3aa: CASSEGVPGQRMNTEAFF
abundance: NA
v_gene: TRBV6-1
d_gene: TRBD1
j_gene: TRBJ1-1

CDR3nt: TGTGCCAGCAGCATGACAGGGGGCGAAGCCAAAAACATTCAGTACTTC
CDR3aa: CASSMTGGEAKNIQYF
abundance: NA
v_gene: TRBV7-3
d_gene: TRBD1
j_gene: TRBJ2-4

CDR3nt: TGCGCCAGCAGCCAAGGGGCAGGGGCCCTATGGGAGCAGTACTTC
CDR3aa: CASSQGAGALWEQYF
abundance: NA
v_gene: TRBV4-1
d_gene: NA
j_gene: TRBJ2-7

CDR3nt: TGCGCCAGCAGTCGTTCGGCGGACTCGTACCAAGAGACCCAGTACTTC
CDR3aa: CASSRSADSYQETQYF
abundance: NA
v_gene: TRBV5-1
d_gene: NA
j_gene: TRBJ2-5

CDR3nt: TGTGCCAGCAGCTTAGGAGGGACAGGGGACGAGCAGTACTTC
CDR3aa: CASSLGGTGDEQYF
abundance: NA
v_gene: TRBV11-2
d_gene: TRBD1
j_gene: TRBJ2-7

CDR3nt: TGTGCCAGCAGGTCAATTAAACAGGGCGGTTTAGGGACCCAGTACTTC
CDR3aa: CASRSIKQGGLGTQYF
abundance: NA
v_gene: TRBV11-2
d_gene: NA
j_gene: TRBJ2-5

CDR3nt: TGCGCCAGCAGCTTGTATTCCGGGACAGCTCTGGAGACTAATGAAAAACTGTTTTTT
CDR3aa: CASSLYSGTALETNEKLFF
abundance: NA
v_gene: TRBV5-1
d_gene: TRBD1
j_gene: TRBJ1-4

CDR3nt: TGTGCCAGCTCACGGGCAGGGGGGACCTACGAGCAGTACTTC
CDR3aa: CASSRAGGTYEQYF
abundance: NA
v_gene: TRBV18
d_gene: NA
j_gene: TRBJ2-7

CDR3nt: TGCAGTGGGGGACAGGGGAACGAGCAGTACTTC
CDR3aa: CSGGQGNEQYF
abundance: NA
v_gene: TRBV20-1
d_gene: TRBD1
j_gene: TRBJ2-7

CDR3nt: TGTGCCAGCTCCCCCTTGGGGAGTAACACTGAAGCTTTCTTT
CDR3aa: CASSPLGSNTEAFF
abundance: NA
v_gene: TRBV18
d_gene: NA
j_gene: TRBJ1-1

CDR3nt: TGTGCCAGCAGCTTACCCGATCTAGCCCCCGGGGAGCTGTTTTTT
CDR3aa: CASSLPDLAPGELFF
abundance: few
v_gene: TRBV7-2
d_gene: NA
j_gene: TRBJ2-2

CDR3nt: TGCGCCAGCAGCCCAGGCTGGGGGACAGGGTTGTACGAGCAGTACTTC
CDR3aa: CASSPGWGTGLYEQYF
abundance: NA
v_gene: TRBV4-3
d_gene: TRBD1
j_gene: TRBJ2-7

CDR3nt: TGTGCCAGTAGTATCCCGGGACTCTCCTACGAGCAGTACTTC
CDR3aa: CASSIPGLSYEQYF
abundance: few
v_gene: TRBV19
d_gene: NA
j_gene: TRBJ2-7

CDR3nt: TGCGCCAGCAGCTTGATTGGGGACAGAACCTACAATGAGCAGTTCTTC
CDR3aa: CASSLIGDRTYNEQFF
abundance: NA
v_gene: TRBV5-1
d_gene: TRBD1
j_gene: TRBJ2-1

CDR3nt: TGTGCCAGCAGCCTTGACATGGGGGGCTACGAGCAGTACTTC
CDR3aa: CASSLDMGGYEQYF
abundance: NA
v_gene: TRBV11-2
d_gene: NA
j_gene: TRBJ2-7

CDR3nt: TGTGCCAGCAGACGGACAGGTGGCTATGGCTACACCTTC
CDR3aa: CASRRTGGYGYTF
abundance: NA
v_gene: TRBV6-5
d_gene: TRBD1
j_gene: TRBJ1-2

CDR3nt: TGTGCCAGCAGCCACGGGAGGGACTACGAGCAGTACTTC
CDR3aa: CASSHGRDYEQYF
abundance: NA
v_gene: TRBV6-6
d_gene: TRBD2
j_gene: TRBJ2-7

CDR3nt: TGCGCCAGCAGCACAGGACAGGGAAGATCACCCCTCCACTTT
CDR3aa: CASSTGQGRSPLHF
abundance: NA
v_gene: TRBV5-1
d_gene: TRBD1
j_gene: TRBJ1-6

CDR3nt: TGTGCCAGCAGCTTAATTTCAGGAGGGTGGCAGAGGGTGGGTGGCTACACCTTC
CDR3aa: CASSLISGGWQRVGGYTF
abundance: NA
v_gene: TRBV11-2
d_gene: NA
j_gene: TRBJ1-2

CDR3nt: TGTGCCAGCTCACTAGCGGGGGGACTCGAGCAGTACTTC
CDR3aa: CASSLAGGLEQYF
abundance: NA
v_gene: TRBV7-6
d_gene: TRBD2
j_gene: TRBJ2-7

CDR3nt: TGTGCCAGCAGGGGAGGTGTCGGGGAGCTGTTTTTT
CDR3aa: CASRGGVGELFF
abundance: NA
v_gene: TRBV5-4
d_gene: NA
j_gene: TRBJ2-2

CDR3nt: TGCGCCAGCAGCCTGGGGGCGTCAGGGGCCCTCTACGAGCAGTACTTC
CDR3aa: CASSLGASGALYEQYF
abundance: NA
v_gene: TRBV4-1
d_gene: NA
j_gene: TRBJ2-7

CDR3nt: TGCGCCAGCACACTAAATCCGGGACTCCCAAATTCACCCCTCCACTTT
CDR3aa: CASTLNPGLPNSPLHF
abundance: NA
v_gene: TRBV5-1
d_gene: NA
j_gene: TRBJ1-6

CDR3nt: TGTGCCAGCAGCTTAGCTAGCGGGGGGGCCAATGAGCAGTTCTTC
CDR3aa: CASSLASGGANEQFF
abundance: NA
v_gene: TRBV11-3
d_gene: TRBD2
j_gene: TRBJ2-1

CDR3nt: TGTGCCAGCAGGCCTAGTCGGGTGGAGACCCAGTACTTC
CDR3aa: CASRPSRVETQYF
abundance: once
v_gene: TRBV27
d_gene: NA
j_gene: TRBJ2-5

CDR3nt: TGCAGCGCTCTCGGCGTCAGGTCCGAGACTAACTATGGCTACACCTTC
CDR3aa: CSALGVRSETNYGYTF
abundance: once
v_gene: TRBV29-1
d_gene: NA
j_gene: TRBJ1-2

CDR3nt: TGTGCCAGTACCCAAGGCAGGGGCCTAGGCACAGATACGCAGTATTTT
CDR3aa: CASTQGRGLGTDTQYF
abundance: NA
v_gene: TRBV19
d_gene: NA
j_gene: TRBJ2-3

CDR3nt: TGTGCCAGCATCCGACCCCCGGGGGGGGGTGAGCAGTTCTTC
CDR3aa: CASIRPPGGGEQFF
abundance: NA
v_gene: TRBV7-2
d_gene: TRBD2
j_gene: TRBJ2-1

CDR3nt: TGTGCCAGCAGCGGACAGGGTCTTAACTATGGCTACACCTTC
CDR3aa: CASSGQGLNYGYTF
abundance: NA
v_gene: TRBV2
d_gene: TRBD1
j_gene: TRBJ1-2

CDR3nt: TGTGCCAGCAGCTTCATAGACAGGAACCTCCTCTCCTACGAGCAGTACTTC
CDR3aa: CASSFIDRNLLSYEQYF
abundance: NA
v_gene: TRBV7-2
d_gene: NA
j_gene: TRBJ2-7

CDR3nt: TGTGCCAGCAGCTTGGTGGGGGCTGGACAGCCCCAGCATTTT
CDR3aa: CASSLVGAGQPQHF
abundance: few
v_gene: TRBV5-6
d_gene: NA
j_gene: TRBJ1-5

CDR3nt: TGTGCCTGGAGTCCCGGGGGGTTCATGAACACTGAAGCTTTCTTT
CDR3aa: CAWSPGGFMNTEAFF
abundance: NA
v_gene: TRBV30
d_gene: NA
j_gene: TRBJ1-1

CDR3nt: TGTGCCAGCAGTTATGGGGAGGGGACTGAAGCTTTCTTT
CDR3aa: CASSYGEGTEAFF
abundance: NA
v_gene: TRBV6-5
d_gene: NA
j_gene: TRBJ1-1

CDR3nt: TGTGCCAGCAGCCCGTTCGGGACTAGCGGGAACACCGGGGAGCTGTTTTTT
CDR3aa: CASSPFGTSGNTGELFF
abundance: NA
v_gene: TRBV5-4
d_gene: TRBD2
j_gene: TRBJ2-2

CDR3nt: TGTGCCAGAAGCTTGATAGAATGGCTCAGGGAAGGCAATGAGCAGTTCTTC
CDR3aa: CARSLIEWLREGNEQFF
abundance: NA
v_gene: TRBV5-3
d_gene: NA
j_gene: TRBJ2-1

CDR3nt: TGTGCCAGCAGTAATGTCCCCCGGGACAGCTCCTACAATGAGCAGTTCTTC
CDR3aa: CASSNVPRDSSYNEQFF
abundance: NA
v_gene: TRBV7-8
d_gene: TRBD1
j_gene: TRBJ2-1

CDR3nt: TGTGCCAGCAGCTTACGATCGGGGGGCGGATTTCAGCCCCAGCATTTT
CDR3aa: CASSLRSGGGFQPQHF
abundance: NA
v_gene: TRBV7-2
d_gene: NA
j_gene: TRBJ1-5

CDR3nt: TGTGCCAGCGGAGGCTACAATGAGCAGTTCTTC
CDR3aa: CASGGYNEQFF
abundance: NA
v_gene: TRBV9
d_gene: NA
j_gene: TRBJ2-1

CDR3nt: TGTGCCAGCAGCTTAGAATGGGCAGGGGGCAAAAACATTCAGTACTTC
CDR3aa: CASSLEWAGGKNIQYF
abundance: NA
v_gene: TRBV7-2
d_gene: TRBD1
j_gene: TRBJ2-4

CDR3nt: TGTGCCAGCAGTGAATATACGGCGGGGGAGCAGTACTTC
CDR3aa: CASSEYTAGEQYF
abundance: NA
v_gene: TRBV25-1
d_gene: TRBD2
j_gene: TRBJ2-5

CDR3nt: TGTGCCAGCAGCCCGGACAGGCGGAGGGGAAACACCATATATTTT
CDR3aa: CASSPDRRRGNTIYF
abundance: NA
v_gene: TRBV6-6
d_gene: TRBD1
j_gene: TRBJ1-3

CDR3nt: TGTGCCAGCAGTTACCGGGGCTACGAGCAGTACTTC
CDR3aa: CASSYRGYEQYF
abundance: few
v_gene: TRBV6-5
d_gene: NA
j_gene: TRBJ2-7

CDR3nt: TGCGCCAGCAGCTTTCAGGGAAACACTGAAGCTTTCTTT
CDR3aa: CASSFQGNTEAFF
abundance: NA
v_gene: TRBV5-1
d_gene: NA
j_gene: TRBJ1-1

CDR3nt: TGCGCCAGCAGCTTGGTCCGGAACACTGAAGCTTTCTTT
CDR3aa: CASSLVRNTEAFF
abundance: NA
v_gene: TRBV5-1
d_gene: NA
j_gene: TRBJ1-1

CDR3nt: TGTGCCAGCAGCGAGGGCCCCGGGACAGGGTCCTTCGCAACCTTCTACGAGCAGTACTTC
CDR3aa: CASSEGPGTGSFATFYEQYF
abundance: NA
v_gene: TRBV9
d_gene: TRBD1
j_gene: TRBJ2-7